This TCR beta chain emerged from a study of T cell clones after liver transplantation. Study as a whole: Patients counted as tolerant after at least one year off all immunosuppression, enzymes not exceeding twice normal. Timepoints were pre-transplant, pre-withdrawal, and after withdrawal was completed or failed. Study-wide results and caveats: In a couple of subjects, few donor cells limited the measurable donor-reactive repertoire.

Sequencing used immunoSEQ multiplex PCR; TCRdb keeps in-frame clones, though not all of them. Seen here are some 57,000 clones, around 70% observed once, and the top ten hold approximately 10%. About this clone: Its antigen is not identified.

V was pared by 4 bases and J by 1 base, with 5 bases of the junction left unmatched. Germline assignment: CDR1 SGHRS and CDR2 YFSETQ. CDR3 size: 16 residues. The sample was CD4+ T cells from blood, taken at the 22-month timepoint. This TCR was recovered from a human patient who received a liver transplant. Some T cells may arise from the graft donor. The V gene is TRBV5-1, the J gene TRBJ2-6; 7 bases are shared with TRBD2. The CDR3 loop is CASSTDGGSGANVLTF. The CDR3 nucleotides are TGCGCCAGCAGCACGGACGGGGGGTCTGGGGCCAACGTCCTGACTTTC.